The 9 T cell receptor beta chains below come from one sample, sequenced in a study of T-cell memory formation after mild COVID-19. TCRdb passed the 5' RACE reads through MiXCR, listing each CDR3 protein once. The sample consists of 170,000 or so distinct CDR3 sequences, about 21% of them appearing once. What was sequenced was PBMCs or a T cell subset sorted from them (not recorded which). The source of these receptors is an adult woman who had mild COVID-19 (a few samples of this study predate the infection). Cell type and time point are not known.

In its sample, this clonotype was seen a few times. CDR3 sequence reads: CASSLQPDRVLGTQYF. CDR3 bases: TGTGCCAGCAGCTTACAACCGGACAGGGTATTGGGTACGCAGTATTTT. V gene TRBV7-9 combines with J gene TRBJ2-3; 8 nucleotides agree with TRBD1. With 2 bases clipped from V and 8 bases from J, the junction kept 12 bases outside the gene matches. The germline gives CDR1 SEHNR, CDR2 FQNEAQ (reference sequence). This CDR3 contains 16 residues.

This clonotype came up a few times. The rearrangement links TRBV3-1 to TRBJ1-1; 9 nucleotides match TRBD1. This CDR3 spans 14 amino acids. J lost 5 bases, V lost 4 bases, and 5 bases had no gene match. Germline CDR1 LGHDT, CDR2 YNNKEL (reference sequence). The CDR3, as DNA: TGTGCCAGCAGCCCGTACAGGGGGCATACTGAAGCTTTCTTT. Its translation: CASSPYRGHTEAFF.

This rearrangement joins TRBV27 to TRBJ2-2; 12 positions agree with TRBD2. Per germline, CDR1 MNHEY and CDR2 SMNVEV (reference sequence). The trim removed 5 bases at V and 5 bases at J, leaving 6 bases unmatched. CDR3 length: 16 residues. In DNA, the CDR3 is TGTGCCAGCAGTCCTCTAGCGGGGGGGCTTACCGGGGAGCTGTTTTTT. Amino acid sequence: CASSPLAGGLTGELFF.

This clonotype was recorded a few times. This chain uses TRBV7-9 with TRBJ2-1; tentative D call: TRBD2 (6 bases). This CDR3 region has 14 residues. Per germline, CDR1 SEHNR and CDR2 FQNEAQ (reference sequence). V lost 6 bases to trimming and J lost 5 bases, with 14 bases between them. This chain's CDR3 is CASSYTGGDNEQFF. The DNA of the CDR3 is TGTGCCAGCAGTTATACGGGCGGGGACAATGAGCAGTTCTTC.

This chain joins TRBV7-6 and TRBJ2-1; either TRBD1 or TRBD2 may fit D (6 bases each). Germline loops: CDR1 SGHVS, CDR2 FNYEAQ. V was trimmed by 1 base and J by 7 bases, leaving 11 bases between them. The CDR3 is 14 residues long. The DNA of the CDR3 is TGTGCCAGCAGCTTAGGGGGGGCAGGGAATGAGCAGTTCTTC. Amino acids: CASSLGGAGNEQFF.

This clonotype was seen only a few times. The V and J genes are TRBV20-1 and TRBJ2-7; D may be TRBD1 (6 bases). CDR3 length equals 15 residues. The V gene lost 3 bases and the J gene lost 5 bases, with 20 bases spanning the gap. Germline V CDR1 and CDR2: DFQATT, SNEGSKA (reference sequence). CDR3 sequence: CSASAQTFAGDEQYF. The CDR3 bases are TGCAGTGCTAGTGCTCAGACGTTTGCAGGGGACGAGCAGTACTTC.

The chain employs TRBV5-1 and TRBJ2-4, with 13 bases that match TRBD2. Germline CDR1 reads SGHRS; CDR2 reads YFSETQ. The CDR3 totals 17 residues. V trimming: 3 bases; J trimming: 8 bases; junction bases outside the gene matches: 11. CDR3 in amino acids: CASSSSPLAGGRDIQYF. The CDR3 nucleotides are TGCGCCAGCAGCTCGAGTCCACTAGCGGGAGGGCGTGACATTCAGTACTTC.

This clonotype was picked up a small number of times. The J gene is TRBJ1-1, the V gene TRBV9, with D hard to call. The CDR3 runs to 13 residues. With 2 bases removed from V and 6 bases from J, the gap between germline ends came to 11 bases. CDR1 SGDLS and CDR2 YYNGEE come from the germline V gene. In nucleotides, the CDR3 is TGTGCCAGCAGCGTGGAGCCGTTGGCTGAAGCTTTCTTT. Its protein is CASSVEPLAEAFF.

This clonotype was found a few times. V is TRBV12-3 or TRBV12-4 and J is TRBJ1-1; unclear D gene. Trimming took 6 bases from V and 5 from J, leaving 10 bases between them. This CDR3 spans 12 amino acids. CDR3 loop: CASRGGITEAFF. The CDR3, as DNA: TGTGCCAGCAGGGGAGGGATTACTGAAGCTTTCTTT.